The 23 T cell receptor beta chains in this list originate from one sample, sequenced in a study of cytomegalovirus exposure and HLA in healthy donors. The study ran its PCR with 60 Vbeta and 13 Jbeta primers. The repertoire was sequenced with immunoSEQ multiplex PCR; TCRdb's copy has only in-frame clones and lacks some. The table has under 65,000 clones, approximately 82% seen once. The material sequenced was PBMCs. The receptors were gathered from a man over 45 in good health and CMV-seronegative.

This clone was observed a handful of times. The DNA for the CDR3 is TGTGCCAGCAGTGAAATGTGGGGGGACCAAGAGACCCAGTACTTC. Protein sequence: CASSEMWGDQETQYF. The rearrangement joins TRBV2 to TRBJ2-5, with D perhaps TRBD2 (6 bases). The V gene lost 2 bases and the J gene lost 0 bases, with 10 bases spanning the gap. CDR3 length: 15 residues. Germline assignment: CDR1 SNHLY and CDR2 FYNNEI.

J is TRBJ1-2 and V is TRBV6-1; no definite D call. The CDR3 is 15 residues long. V shed 4 bases and J shed 7 bases, with 19 bases lying between them. CDR1 is MNHNS, CDR2 SASEGT, per germline. The CDR3 loop reads CASSVGLLSKGGYTF. In DNA, the CDR3 is TGTGCCAGCAGTGTAGGACTGCTATCTAAGGGTGGCTACACCTTC.

The V and J genes are TRBV5-6 and TRBJ2-2; D is ambiguous. The CDR3 length is 13 residues. Germline V gives CDR1 SGHDT, CDR2 YYEEEE. The V and J ends lost 4 bases and 7 bases respectively, with 11 bases between them. CDR3 in amino acids: CASSPHPGGELFF. For the CDR3, the DNA is TGTGCCAGCAGCCCTCACCCCGGCGGGGAGCTGTTTTTT. The full variable domain, its missing parts supplied by reference TRBV5-6 and TRBJ2-2, is DAGVTQSPTHLIKTRGQQVTLRCSPKSGHDTVSWYQQALGQGPQFIFQYYEEEERQRGNFPDRFSGHQFPNYSSELNVNALLLGDSALYLCASSPHPGGELFFGEGSRLTVL.

The chain couples TRBV9 to TRBJ1-1; D is uncertain. V was clipped by 3 bases and J by 0 bases, with 6 bases between them. The CDR3 sequence is 13 residues long. Per the germline V gene, CDR1 is SGDLS and CDR2 is YYNGEE. CDR3 in amino acids: CASSAAVNTEAFF. DNA of the CDR3: TGTGCCAGCAGCGCCGCAGTGAACACTGAAGCTTTCTTT. Variable domain in full (rest from reference TRBV9 and TRBJ1-1): DSGVTQTPKHLITATGQRVTLRCSPRSGDLSVYWYQQSLDQGLQFLIQYYNGEERAKGNILERFSAQQFPDLHSELNLSSLELGDSALYFCASSAAVNTEAFFGQGTRLTVV.

This chain joins TRBV5-1 and TRBJ2-5; 9 positions agree with TRBD1. Unmatched junction bases numbered 4, after V lost 0 bases and J lost 4 bases. The V gene's germline CDR1 is SGHRS and CDR2 YFSETQ. The CDR3 has 15 amino acids. The CDR3 nucleotides are TGCGCCAGCAGCTTGGGACAGGGGGTTCTAGAGACCCAGTACTTC. Its translation is CASSLGQGVLETQYF.

This CDR3 reads CATRAQGGTTGELFF. The CDR3 DNA sequence: TGTGCCACGAGGGCCCAGGGGGGAACAACCGGGGAGCTGTTTTTT. The chain has TRBV6-5 and TRBJ2-2; tentative D call: TRBD1 (7 bases). Germline V gene sequence: CDR1 MNHEY, CDR2 SVGAGI. V was cut by 10 bases and J by 5 bases, with 20 bases left in between. The CDR3 is made up of 15 amino acids.

This sequence joins TRBV23-1 and TRBJ2-5; 7 nucleotides line up with TRBD1. TRBV23-1 falls under the ORF class, with uncertain function. V was pared by 11 bases and J by 3 bases, with 12 bases of the junction left unmatched. The CDR3 contains 14 residues. CDR3 region: CARQEDRDEETQYF. In nucleotides, the CDR3 is TGCGCCCGACAGGAAGACAGGGACGAAGAGACCCAGTACTTC.

J is TRBJ1-1 and V is TRBV7-9; perhaps TRBD1 as D (6 bases). With 2 bases removed from V and 4 bases from J, the gap between germline ends came to 26 bases. The CDR3 contains 19 residues. From germline, CDR1 is SEHNR and CDR2 FQNEAQ (reference sequence). CDR3: CASSLRGGGTQRLSTEAFF. The CDR3 DNA sequence: TGTGCCAGCAGCTTAAGAGGGGGGGGGACCCAGAGACTAAGCACTGAAGCTTTCTTT.

The rearrangement joins TRBV18 to TRBJ1-1; D remains ambiguous. Per the germline V gene, CDR1 is KGHSH and CDR2 is LQKENI. CDR3 length equals 15 residues. Trimming left V 4 bases short and J 2 bases short, with 14 bases between. The CDR3 is CASSLGVGENTEAFF. CDR3 DNA sequence: TGTGCCAGCTCACTCGGGGTCGGGGAAAACACTGAAGCTTTCTTT.

V is TRBV15 and J is TRBJ1-5; a possible D gene is TRBD1 (6 bases). Between the trimmed V and J ends, which lost 5 bases and 6 bases, there was a span of 20 bases. There are 16 residues in the CDR3. Germline loops: CDR1 LNHNV, CDR2 YYDKDF (reference sequence). The CDR3 loop is CATSPRGGAGTQPQHF. In DNA form, the CDR3 reads TGTGCCACCAGCCCCAGAGGGGGTGCAGGGACTCAGCCCCAGCATTTT.

This chain connects TRBV5-1 to TRBJ2-5; D not resolved. Between the trimmed V and J ends, which lost 0 bases and 5 bases, there was a span of 5 bases. Germline lookup yields CDR1 SGHRS and CDR2 YFSETQ. The CDR3 has 12 amino acids. The CDR3 sequence: CASSLASETQYF. DNA for the CDR3: TGCGCCAGCAGCTTGGCCTCGGAGACCCAGTACTTC.

The chain is built from TRBV19 and TRBJ2-2, with D possibly being TRBD2 (7 bases). The V end was cut by 4 bases, the J end by 5 bases, with 11 bases between. Germline V gene sequence: CDR1 LNHDA, CDR2 SQIVND (reference sequence). The CDR3 is 14 amino acids. The CDR3 region is CASSTGGPTGELFF. The CDR3 region has the DNA TGTGCCAGTAGTACGGGGGGCCCAACCGGGGAGCTGTTTTTT.

This clone occurred once. As DNA, the CDR3 is TGTGCCAGCAGCTTAGGGCTAGCGGGTTTTAACACCGGGGAGCTGTTTTTT. Translating it yields CASSLGLAGFNTGELFF. V is TRBV7-3 and J is TRBJ2-2; 8 bases match TRBD2. CDR1 and CDR2 from the germline V gene are SGHTA and FQGTGA. V trimming: 2 bases; J trimming: 2 bases; junction bases outside the gene matches: 7. The CDR3 has 17 amino acids.

The chain recombines TRBV7-7 with TRBJ1-3; perhaps TRBD1 as D (5 bases). The CDR3 loop spans 15 amino acids. V dropped 5 bases and J dropped 0 bases, with 11 bases sitting between them. Germline V CDR1 and CDR2: SSHAT, FNYEAQ (reference sequence). The CDR3 region is CASSLDRNSGNTIYF. The CDR3, as DNA: TGTGCCAGCAGCCTCGACAGAAACTCTGGAAACACCATATATTTT.

V usage is TRBV7-8 and J usage is TRBJ1-2; possibly TRBD1 for D (6 bases). Germline V gene lookup returns CDR1 SGHVS and CDR2 FQNEAQ. V was pared by 1 base and J by 7 bases, with 13 bases between. The CDR3 spans 14 residues. The CDR3 DNA is TGTGCCAGCAGCTTAGGGGAGGGGGGCCGTGGCTACACCTTC. Translated, it gives CASSLGEGGRGYTF.

V and J are TRBV5-4 and TRBJ2-7, with D possibly being TRBD2 (6 bases). Germline CDR1 reads SGHNT; CDR2 reads YYREEE (reference sequence). Between the trimmed V and J ends, which lost 3 bases and 5 bases, there was a span of 15 bases. This CDR3 region has 14 residues. CDR3 coding DNA: TGTGCCAGCAGCTCCCCGGCTAGCGCCCACGAGCAGTACTTC. It yields the protein CASSSPASAHEQYF.

The CDR3 coding sequence is TGTGCCAGCAGCTTTACAGGGGGCGGCTACAATGAGCAGTTCTTC. Translation gives CASSFTGGGYNEQFF. This chain connects TRBV13 to TRBJ2-1; the match to TRBD1 covers 9 bases. V lost 3 bases to trimming and J lost 3 bases; unmatched junction nucleotides: 3. Germline V gene sequence: CDR1 PRHDT, CDR2 FYEKMQ (reference sequence). The CDR3 loop spans 15 amino acids.

V gene TRBV5-1 combines with J gene TRBJ1-1, with TRBD1 as a possible D gene (5 bases). This CDR3 comprises 15 residues. Germline loops: CDR1 SGHRS, CDR2 YFSETQ. The V and J ends lost 1 base and 1 base respectively, with 11 bases between them. The CDR3 nucleotides are TGCGCCAGCAGCTTGATCGGGCAGGGGAACACTGAAGCTTTCTTT. Its translation is CASSLIGQGNTEAFF.

CDR3 in DNA: TGTGCCAGCAGTCCAGGGACAGGCCGCGATACGCAGTATTTT. It yields the protein CASSPGTGRDTQYF. The genes are TRBV6-5 and TRBJ2-3; 8 positions agree with TRBD1. CDR1 MNHEY and CDR2 SVGAGI come from the germline V gene. The CDR3 has 14 amino acids. The junction had 7 bases not matched to a gene; V was cut back by 5 bases and J by 6 bases.

The chain recombines TRBV10-3 with TRBJ2-7; 8 bases fit TRBD2. Germline V gene lookup returns CDR1 ENHRY and CDR2 SYGVKD. With V trimmed by 8 bases and J by 6 bases, 12 bases remained unmatched. The CDR3 extends over 14 amino acids. DNA of the CDR3: TGTGCCATCGGGGGGTCTACTAGCGGTGGCGAGCAGTACTTC. Its translation: CAIGGSTSGGEQYF.

The rearrangement joins TRBV13 to TRBJ2-7, with D possibly being TRBD1 (5 bases). CDR1 and CDR2 (germline): PRHDT, FYEKMQ (reference sequence). This CDR3 region has 13 residues. Trimming pared 5 bases from V and 2 bases from J, leaving 10 bases between. The CDR3 spells CASSPGLTYEQYF. CDR3 sequence (DNA): TGTGCCAGCAGCCCAGGGTTGACCTACGAGCAGTACTTC.

The rearrangement joins TRBV6-1 to TRBJ2-7; 7 nucleotides line up with TRBD1. V was clipped by 4 bases and J by 3 bases; unmatched bases: 3. Germline lookup yields CDR1 MNHNS and CDR2 SASEGT. This CDR3 contains 13 residues. As DNA, the CDR3 is TGTGCCAGCAGTGTGGGACAGCACTACGAGCAGTACTTC. It specifies CASSVGQHYEQYF.

J is TRBJ1-3 and V is TRBV29-1, with no clear D. The V end lost 3 bases, the J end lost 0 bases, and 12 bases lay between the germline ends. This CDR3 is 15 amino acids long. Germline CDR1 is SQVTM and CDR2 is ANQGSEA. CDR3 bases: TGCAGCGTTGAGGTACGACAAGTCTCTGGAAACACCATATATTTT. It codes for CSVEVRQVSGNTIYF.